This T cell receptor beta chain was documented in a study of blood T cells in healthy people across ages. Sample-barcoded 5' priming and a J-beta primer mix drove a second PCR of about 6 to 12 cycles. One entry per CDR3 protein results from TCRdb running MiXCR on the 5' RACE reads. The sample holds roughly 800,000 distinct CDR3 sequences; roughly 34% are singletons and the top ten take under 15%. V was clipped by 7 bases and J by 7 bases, with 19 bases between them. From germline, CDR1 is SEHNR and CDR2 FQNEAQ (reference sequence). The CDR3 covers 14 residues. The V gene is TRBV7-9, the J gene TRBJ1-2, with D perhaps matching TRBD1 (5 bases). The TCR was taken from a man between 18 and 29 years old in good health. The specimen was blood. In DNA, the CDR3 is TGTGCCAGCAAATCAGAAGGGGTCCCCTTTGGCTACACCTTC. Protein sequence: CASKSEGVPFGYTF.